The rows below give T cell receptor beta chains drawn from one sample of a study of blood T cell repertoires in COVID-19. Assay: immunoSEQ multiplex PCR; the TCRdb copy retains only in-frame clones and omits some. This table has roughly 120,000 clones, 70% to 90% appearing once. The sequenced sample consisted of peripheral blood. The receptor set was obtained from a man between 40 and 49 years old with acute or convalescent COVID-19. CDR3s include the opening cysteine and the closing phenylalanine or tryptophan. D genes are given only for firm matches. The size field is filled for only some rows; it gives once, few, many or a size class.

clone size,D gene,V gene,J gene,CDR3 protein,CDR3 DNA
once,TRBD1,TRBV28,TRBJ1-2,CASSLDRGLYGYTF,TGTGCCAGCAGTTTGGACAGGGGGCTGTATGGCTACACCTTC
NA,TRBD2,TRBV6-6,TRBJ2-3,CASSSGTSGGANTQYF,TGTGCCAGCAGTTCGGGGACTAGCGGGGGGGCTAATACGCAGTATTTT
NA,NA,TRBV3-1/TRBV3-2,TRBJ2-1,CASSQDGQGKFF,TGTGCCAGCAGCCAAGATGGCCAGGGTAAGTTCTTC
NA,TRBD2,TRBV3-1/TRBV3-2,TRBJ2-1,CASSQRTSSHNEQFF,TGTGCCAGCAGCCAACGGACTAGTTCCCACAATGAGCAGTTCTTC
NA,NA,TRBV18,TRBJ1-1,CASSPNSNTEAFF,TGTGCCAGCTCACCTAACTCCAACACTGAAGCTTTCTTT
few,NA,TRBV20-1,TRBJ1-3,CSASPQGSGNTIYF,TGCAGTGCTAGTCCACAGGGTTCTGGAAACACCATATATTTT
NA,NA,TRBV9,TRBJ2-3,CASSVLSAVDYPTDTQYF,TGTGCCAGCAGCGTTCTCTCCGCCGTCGACTACCCCACAGATACGCAGTATTTT
NA,TRBD1,TRBV18,TRBJ2-1,CASSDRGSDEQFF,TGTGCCAGCTCGGACAGGGGGTCAGATGAGCAGTTCTTC
NA,TRBD1,TRBV5-6,TRBJ2-4,CASSRTGGANIQYF,TGTGCCAGCAGCCGGACAGGGGGCGCGAACATTCAGTACTTC
NA,TRBD2,TRBV6-1,TRBJ2-7,CASSEGLAGPYEQYF,TGTGCCAGCAGTGAAGGACTAGCGGGACCCTACGAGCAGTACTTC
NA,TRBD2,TRBV19,TRBJ2-3,CASSISGGSTDTQYF,TGTGCCAGTAGTATATCGGGGGGGTCCACAGATACGCAGTATTTT
NA,NA,TRBV2,TRBJ1-6,CASSRGIGSPLHF,TGTGCCAGCAGCAGGGGTATTGGTTCACCCCTCCACTTT
NA,TRBD2,TRBV7-8,TRBJ2-1,CASSPLRLGGSTDEQFF,TGTGCCAGCAGCCCACTACGCCTTGGCGGGAGTACGGATGAGCAGTTCTTC
once,NA,TRBV28,TRBJ1-2,CASSLYGGRYGYTF,TGTGCCAGCAGTTTATATGGGGGCCGGTATGGCTACACCTTC
NA,NA,TRBV7-9,TRBJ1-1,CASSPLGRTEAFF,TGTGCCAGCAGTCCCCTAGGTAGGACTGAAGCTTTCTTT
NA,NA,TRBV7-3,TRBJ1-6,CASSLNRLGLSNSSPLHF,TGTGCCAGCAGCTTAAATCGGCTGGGGCTCTCTAATAGTTCACCCCTCCACTTT
NA,NA,TRBV4-2,TRBJ2-1,CASSQDASLGYSSYNEQFF,TGTGCCAGCAGCCAAGATGCCTCCCTCGGTTACAGCTCCTACAATGAGCAGTTCTTC
NA,NA,TRBV4-3,TRBJ1-4,CASSQSQATNEKLFF,TGCGCCAGCAGCCAATCACAGGCAACTAATGAAAAACTGTTTTTT
once,NA,TRBV3-1/TRBV3-2,TRBJ1-5,CASSQGSHSNQPQHF,TGTGCCAGCAGCCAAGGGTCACATAGCAATCAGCCCCAGCATTTT
NA,NA,TRBV28,TRBJ2-3,CASSLTGGGRLTDTQYF,TGTGCCAGCAGTTTAACAGGTGGGGGGAGGCTCACAGATACGCAGTATTTT
NA,TRBD2,TRBV4-2,TRBJ2-2,CASSHDNSGRAATGELFF,TGTGCCAGCAGCCATGACAATAGCGGGAGGGCCGCCACCGGGGAGCTGTTTTTT
few,TRBD1,TRBV28,TRBJ1-4,CASSMDRGRRKLFF,TGTGCCAGCAGTATGGACAGGGGGCGACGGAAACTGTTTTTT
NA,NA,TRBV6-5,TRBJ2-7,CASLREGGTYEQYF,TGTGCCAGCCTAAGGGAAGGAGGAACTTACGAGCAGTACTTC
NA,NA,TRBV19,TRBJ1-4,CASSIGGGHEKLFF,TGTGCCAGTAGTATAGGAGGGGGACATGAAAAACTGTTTTTT
NA,NA,TRBV6-5,TRBJ1-1,CASSPGVSLNTEAFF,TGTGCCAGCAGTCCCGGGGTCTCCCTGAACACTGAAGCTTTCTTT
NA,TRBD2,TRBV5-1,TRBJ2-1,CASSLELGLAAPNEQFF,TGCGCCAGCAGCTTGGAGCTTGGACTAGCGGCCCCAAATGAGCAGTTCTTC
NA,NA,TRBV7-2,TRBJ2-7,CASSLGGEYEQYF,TGTGCCAGCAGTCTAGGGGGGGAATACGAGCAGTACTTC
NA,NA,TRBV15,TRBJ1-5,CATSAHRVGYQPQHF,TGTGCCACCAGCGCCCACAGGGTTGGGTATCAGCCCCAGCATTTT
NA,NA,TRBV27,TRBJ1-2,CASSLNTGYGYTF,TGTGCCAGCAGTTTAAACACAGGCTATGGCTACACCTTC
NA,TRBD2,TRBV11-2,TRBJ2-1,CASSPQTSPYNEQFF,TGTGCCAGCAGCCCCCAGACTAGCCCTTACAATGAGCAGTTCTTC
once,TRBD1,TRBV11-2,TRBJ2-5,CASSPQGVPVETQYF,TGTGCCAGCAGCCCACAGGGGGTCCCAGTGGAGACCCAGTACTTC